The rows below give T cell receptor beta chains drawn from one sample of a study of blood T cells in healthy people across ages. From the 5' RACE reads, TCRdb called clonotypes with MiXCR, one entry per CDR3 protein. The data show about 1 million distinct CDR3 sequences, 40% to 50% seen once. Sequencing was carried out using blood. The origin of the receptors is a woman in her fifties or sixties in good health. CDR3s include the opening cysteine and the closing phenylalanine or tryptophan. A D gene is named only where the DNA matches it firmly. Expanded clones are given a class, and other clones once, few, many or no size at all.

cdr3_length: 13
v_call: TRBV6-6
j_call: TRBJ2-1
d_call: TRBD2
clone_size: NA
cdr3_nt: TGTGCCAGCAGTTCCAAGCTAGCGGTCGAGCAGTTTTTC
cdr3_aa: CASSSKLAVEQFF

cdr3_length: 16
v_call: TRBV6-5
j_call: TRBJ2-1
d_call: TRBD2
clone_size: NA
cdr3_nt: TGTGCCAGCAGCCCACGGACTAGCGGGAGTCGCGATGAGCAGTTCTTC
cdr3_aa: CASSPRTSGSRDEQFF

cdr3_length: 20
v_call: TRBV3-1
j_call: TRBJ2-1
d_call: TRBD2
clone_size: once
cdr3_nt: TGTGCCAGCAGCCAAGATTTTAGCACTAGCGGGAGGGCCACCTACAATGAGCAGTTCTTC
cdr3_aa: CASSQDFSTSGRATYNEQFF

cdr3_length: 16
v_call: TRBV7-8
j_call: TRBJ2-3
d_call: TRBD2
clone_size: few
cdr3_nt: TGTGCCAGCAGCTTAGAAGCGCGGGGGATGGGAGATACGCAGTATTTT
cdr3_aa: CASSLEARGMGDTQYF

cdr3_length: 14
v_call: TRBV15
j_call: TRBJ1-5
d_call: NA
clone_size: NA
cdr3_nt: TGTGCCACCAGCAGGGACAGTAGCAATCAGCCCCAGCATTTT
cdr3_aa: CATSRDSSNQPQHF

cdr3_length: 15
v_call: TRBV12-3/TRBV12-4
j_call: TRBJ2-7
d_call: TRBD2
clone_size: NA
cdr3_nt: TGTGCCAGCAGTTTAGCAGGAGTCGTGCGGGGGGAGCAGTACTTC
cdr3_aa: CASSLAGVVRGEQYF

cdr3_length: 19
v_call: TRBV20-1
j_call: TRBJ2-7
d_call: TRBD2
clone_size: NA
cdr3_nt: TGCAGTGCTAGAGATCAGGTAGGGGCGGCTAGCGGGACTCCCTACGAGCAGTACTTC
cdr3_aa: CSARDQVGAASGTPYEQYF

cdr3_length: 16
v_call: TRBV6-7
j_call: TRBJ2-7
d_call: NA
clone_size: once
cdr3_nt: TGTGCCAGCAGCAGGCCGGGACCACGTTTCCGCTACGAGCAGTACTTC
cdr3_aa: CASSRPGPRFRYEQYF

cdr3_length: 13
v_call: TRBV5-4
j_call: TRBJ1-1
d_call: TRBD1
clone_size: NA
cdr3_nt: TGTGCCAGCAGCTTGCCGGGACAGGTTGAAGCTTTCTTT
cdr3_aa: CASSLPGQVEAFF

cdr3_length: 17
v_call: TRBV11-1
j_call: TRBJ2-1
d_call: NA
clone_size: NA
cdr3_nt: TGTGCCAGCAGCAGACGGTGGGCAGGCCCTTCTTACAATGAGCAGTTCTTC
cdr3_aa: CASSRRWAGPSYNEQFF

cdr3_length: 14
v_call: TRBV10-3
j_call: TRBJ2-3
d_call: NA
clone_size: NA
cdr3_nt: TGTGCCATCAACCCTCTACTTGGCACAGATACGCAGTATTTT
cdr3_aa: CAINPLLGTDTQYF

cdr3_length: 13
v_call: TRBV10-3
j_call: TRBJ1-2
d_call: TRBD1
clone_size: many
cdr3_nt: TGTGCCATCAGTGGGGGGACAGGGAATGGCTACACCTTC
cdr3_aa: CAISGGTGNGYTF

cdr3_length: 14
v_call: TRBV25-1
j_call: TRBJ2-7
d_call: NA
clone_size: NA
cdr3_nt: TGTGCCAGCAGTGAATGGGGGCAGGGGAACGAGCAGTACTTC
cdr3_aa: CASSEWGQGNEQYF

cdr3_length: 15
v_call: TRBV7-9
j_call: TRBJ2-1
d_call: TRBD1
clone_size: NA
cdr3_nt: TGTGCCAGCAGTCCGAAAACAGGGGCCGGCAATGAGCAGTTCTTC
cdr3_aa: CASSPKTGAGNEQFF

cdr3_length: 15
v_call: TRBV28
j_call: TRBJ1-2
d_call: NA
clone_size: NA
cdr3_nt: TGTGCCAGCAGTCCCCCCACCCCCGGGATCTATGGCTACACCTTC
cdr3_aa: CASSPPTPGIYGYTF

cdr3_length: 14
v_call: TRBV7-2
j_call: TRBJ2-3
d_call: NA
clone_size: NA
cdr3_nt: TGTGCCAGCAGCTTAGACAGGACTACAGATACGCAGTATTTT
cdr3_aa: CASSLDRTTDTQYF